This T cell receptor (beta chain) was profiled in a study of cytomegalovirus exposure and HLA in healthy donors (dated by TCRdb to about 2017). Study-wide context: An earlier analysis of some 550 of the donors reported roughly 300 Gb of sequence data and around 110 million unique TCR beta sequences from approximately 180 million T cells. Alongside the repertoire data, information on donor age, sex, ethnicity and CMV serostatus was compiled. Every discovery cohort repertoire had been produced on one sequencing platform. A later analysis re-analyzed previously published TCR beta repertoires from about 600 donors and added high-resolution HLA genotyping to study TCR occurrence patterns. The study used immunosequencing to profile the T cell repertoires of under 700 subjects and linked those repertoires to cytomegalovirus serostatus. Rather than using new phenotypic data, the later analysis identified candidate immune exposures from TCR beta sequences and from how often those sequences occurred across donors. Genome-wide SNP genotypes for about 65% of the roughly 670 donors were used in a later genetic analysis, which treated that subset as a discovery cohort. An earlier analysis of about 620 of the donors applied high-throughput TCR beta sequencing to assess whether each TCR beta V gene segment acted as functional or pseudogenic. Among the roughly 400 genotyped donors, around 79% belonged to the genetic ancestry cluster associated with self-reported Caucasian donors. Roughly 5 DR-DQ haplotypes were handled as single units for association and clustering, since linkage in the cohort was strong. Class I and class II HLA loci were covered by the typing at four-digit resolution. High-throughput TCR immunosequencing, statistical association of individual TCRs with disease status, and machine learning were combined to predict cytomegalovirus infection status. Along with the approximately 600-subject first cohort, a separate validation cohort of around 120 different subjects was used. The study was designed to test whether signatures of past pathogen exposure could be identified by cataloging public T cell receptors. Typing coverage differed by locus: A, B, C, DRB1 and DQB1 were typed in about 620-630 donors, DQA1 in approximately 520, DPA1 in 600 to 610, and DPB1 in around 440. Across 398 genotyped donors of the cohort, an average of about 240,000 unique TCR beta nucleotide sequences per donor were sequenced, and approximately 17% of those sequences were non-productive. An early release that covered about 640 HLA-typed donors contained around 300 gigabases of sequencing data and around 80 million unique TCR sequences. Results the study describes overall, beyond this receptor: In a later analysis, the rate of TCR association differed among HLA loci, with DRB1 alleles having the most associated TCRs and HLA-C alleles having the fewest. The earlier analysis of fewer than 750 of the donors excluded some 16 rarely observed V segments, including chromosome 9 orphons, because counts were too low. In the study, some 160 TCR beta chains were listed as associated with cytomegalovirus. According to a later analysis, most CMV-associated TCR beta chains appeared to be HLA-restricted, and the HLA associations seemed to be driven largely by CMV exposure. An association between a missense DCLRE1C variant and V-gene and J-gene trimming of TCR beta chains was found in a later genetic analysis and replicated in an independent cohort. A further reported finding was that TCR beta sequences accurately predicted the HLA-A and HLA-B alleles for most subjects in the first cohort. HLA typing was unavailable for some donors at each locus, so association tests used only the typed subset. According to a later analysis, parvovirus B19, influenza, CMV and Epstein-Barr virus appeared linked to several top co-occurrence clusters. When HLA alleles, especially DR and DQ, strongly co-occurred, attributing TCR associations to individual alleles was difficult. In a later genetic analysis, fewer N-insertions in productive TCRs were reported among donors in an Asian-associated ancestry cluster than the roughly 700-donor mean. In a later analysis, HLA-associated TCR beta chains were found to be more clonally expanded and to have lower generation probabilities than equally common non-associated chains. Some IMGT-functional V segments, including TRBV6-2 and TRBV6-3, could not be told apart with the 87-base-pair reads, so those segments were excluded. Correlated functional status among segregating V segments might reflect linkage disequilibrium, but an unknown experimental factor could not be ruled out. A cluster of highly shared sequence variants was judged likely to be a technical artifact of the sequencing pipeline. According to the authors, the approach could potentially be generalized to other disease states and immunological phenotypes. Immune exposure information for the cohort was limited to CMV serostatus. The presence/absence analyses assumed that sequencing depth was roughly uniform across donors, and that assumption may not be true. In an earlier analysis of some 640 of the donors, most TCR beta V segments were observed in productive rearrangements about 87% or about 30% of the time, broadly matching IMGT annotations. A later analysis associated about 17,000 TCR beta sequences with specific HLA alleles at a false discovery rate of 0.05. Across donors, most TCR sequences were observed very rarely, whereas some public TCRs were present in many individuals. This cohort had only TCR beta chains sequenced, and the lack of alpha or paired-chain data limited which features could be detected. In both the original and validation cohorts, the classifier was reported to diagnose cytomegalovirus status with high specificity and sensitivity. A few of the identified cytomegalovirus-associated TCR beta chains were confirmed in vitro to be specific for cytomegalovirus antigens.

The cohort consisted of more than 650 healthy bone marrow donors. All cohort members were sampled while nominally healthy, although unrecorded immune exposures were likely present. The donor tested CMV seronegative, placing the donor among the 350 or so seronegative members of the cohort. Each donor provided a peripheral blood sample, and peripheral blood mononuclear cells were used for TCR beta sequencing. Genomic DNA was extracted from the blood cell samples with the Qiagen DNeasy Blood Extraction Kit. The sample holds a few counts of this clone. No cognate antigen has been identified for it. No much larger clone is present one base from it, and per-base qualities are unavailable. The library was built by means of the immunoSEQ multiplex PCR assay. For the multiplex PCR, a mixture combining 60 forward primers for TCR Vbeta segments and 13 reverse primers for TCR Jbeta segments was used. Amplification of the CDR3 region of rearranged TCR beta genes was performed with a multiplex PCR assay on genomic DNA. On the Illumina HiSeq System, the amplified TCR beta libraries were sequenced as 87-base-pair reads. Per the source publication's procedure: In a later analysis, roughly 80 million unique TCR beta chains were counted across the 650 to 700 repertoires, and roughly 11 million of these chains were shared by at least two donors. Raw reads were error-corrected and collapsed into unique sequences with a nearest-neighbor algorithm that merged closely related sequences to remove PCR and sequencing errors. To assign V, D and J gene segments, CDR3 sequences were aligned to IMGT reference sequences. For a sequence to be retained, a match of at least six nucleotides was required to both a V gene segment and a J gene segment. A rearrangement was called productive if the CDR3 had no stop codons and remained in frame with V and J, and every other rearrangement was called non-productive. Following IMGT convention, CDR3 was defined as the stretch from the second conserved V-encoded cysteine up to the conserved J-encoded phenylalanine. The earlier analysis of about 530 of the donors excluded any sequence lacking an unambiguous match to a single V gene segment. In an earlier analysis of several hundred of the donors, a V segment was called functional when productive rearrangements were above 56.7%, and segregating when the standard deviation between donors exceeded 5%. A statistical classification framework was developed to diagnose cytomegalovirus status using the catalog of TCR beta chain sequences. V and J gene assignment, in a later analysis, came from comparing TCR nucleotide sequences with IMGT/GENE-DB human TR gene sequences. A later analysis assigned CDR3 sequences and most-parsimonious VDJ recombination scenarios with the TCRdist pipeline. In a later analysis, each TCR beta chain was defined by its CDR3 amino acid sequence together with its V-gene family, and reads without a unique V-gene family were excluded. A later analysis removed several hundred highly shared, low-generation-probability nucleotide sequences to deal with suspected cross-contamination and a sequencing artifact. A later analysis calculated a clonal expansion index for each public chain from normalized within-repertoire ranks of inferred template counts. Generation probabilities in a later analysis came from a VDJ recombination model fitted to out-of-frame rearrangements, and those results were checked against IGoR. In a later analysis, TCR-TCR, TCR-HLA and TCR-CMV co-occurrence was scored with hypergeometric tests, and a repertoire-size bias correction was applied to TCR pairs. To estimate false discovery rates, a later analysis permuted the HLA or CMV assignments 20 times. A later analysis grouped co-occurring TCRs with DBSCAN, adding TCRdist sequence similarity when clustering within HLA-allele-positive subsets. Repertoires with fewer than 30,000 or more than 120,000 public chains were left out of co-occurrence clustering, as were about 5 repertoires with anomalous nucleotide sharing. The clones in this table, taken by TCRdb from immuneACCESS, are in-frame only. Not every clone is retained; where verified, under half of the shortfall comes from an unresolved V gene, and the cause of the rest is unknown. The V and J calls and clone size were taken over from that table, and D and trimming were inferred from the DNA. This sample lists about 190,000 clones; approximately 88% were detected once. The ten largest clonotypes hold roughly 1.2% of the sample.

Spanning cysteine to phenylalanine, the CDR3 consists of 14 amino acids. Of all the DNA, just the CDR3 is kept, 42 bases in frame from base 1. Between the V and J ends, shortened by 5 bases and 6 bases respectively, the junction contains 14 bases. The germline V gene (reference sequence) specifies SEHNR as CDR1 and FQNEAQ as CDR2. This sequence uses TRBV7-9 and TRBJ2-1; there is no confident call for the D gene. The sequencing sample was made of PBMCs. The sequence derives from a boy between 2 and 10 years old in good health and CMV-seronegative. The DNA sequence is as follows: TGTGCCAGCAGCCAAACCACCAGAACCAATGAGCAGTTCTTC. This yields the protein CASSQTTRTNEQFF.